This T cell receptor beta chain was identified in a study of shared clonotypes between healthy human individuals. The overall study: A few men and two women, aged 18 to 49, were donors. General study findings and limits: Enrolling few donors narrowed the genetic and exposure-history diversity that was represented. Sampling was confined to blood; repertoires within tissues likely differ.

The CDR3 has 14 residues. Germline CDR1 reads LGHNA; CDR2 reads YSLEER. V gave up 3 bases and J gave up 8 bases; unmatched junction bases: 7. The unsorted PBMC sample used ten immunoSEQ deep assay plates. Sequencing used immunoSEQ multiplex PCR; TCRdb keeps in-frame clones, though not all of them. Of 500,000 to 650,000 clones detected, roughly 79% appear once; the ten largest clones hold around 12%. As regards this clone: The antigen remains unidentified.

The material sequenced was PBMCs. This TCR was sampled from a middle-aged woman in good health. Some clones in this sample may be carry-over from other donors' samples. V is TRBV4-3 and J is TRBJ2-1, with 7 positions matching TRBD1. In DNA form, the CDR3 reads TGCGCCAGCAGCCACGAGACAGGGTGGTATGAGCAGTTCTTC. It codes for CASSHETGWYEQFF.